A selection of T cell receptor beta chains follows, all from one sample in a study of response to subunit inactivated influenza vaccine. TCRdb re-called the RT-PCR reads with MiXCR, one entry per CDR3 protein. The sample lists around 750,000 distinct CDR3 sequences; around 20% were seen once. Here the sequenced sample was PBMCs from blood, taken 5 days after vaccination. Receptors were obtained from a man aged 45-65 years who received an inactivated influenza vaccine. The CDR3 runs from the conserved cysteine through the conserved F or W. A D gene is named only where the DNA matches it firmly. Size is omitted from some rows. Given values are once, few, many or a class for expanded clones.

J gene	D gene	clone size	V gene	CDR3 DNA	CDR3 protein
TRBJ2-1	NA	NA	TRBV18	TGTGCCAGCAGCCGAGAGTACAATGAGCAGTTCTTC	CASSREYNEQFF
TRBJ1-2	NA	few	TRBV10-2	TGCGCCAGCAAGCCGGGGCCCTCGGGGTATGGCTACACCTTC	CASKPGPSGYGYTF
TRBJ2-7	TRBD2	NA	TRBV9	TGTGCCAGCAGCGTAGGGATTATTACTAGCGGGCTATCCTACGAGCAGTACTTC	CASSVGIITSGLSYEQYF
TRBJ2-3	NA	NA	TRBV5-4	TGTGCCAGCAGCTTGGGGGGGCTAGCAGGGAGAGATACGCAGTATTTT	CASSLGGLAGRDTQYF
TRBJ2-7	NA	few	TRBV10-3	TGTGCCATCAGTGAGTCCTCCCCCGAATCATCCTACGAGCAGTACTTC	CAISESSPESSYEQYF
TRBJ2-6	NA	few	TRBV11-2	TGTGCCAGCAGCTTAGATCCAGCTGCAGGGGCCAACGTCCTGACTTTC	CASSLDPAAGANVLTF
TRBJ1-2	NA	NA	TRBV3-1	TGTGCCAGCAGCCAAGACCCAGGGGATTTCTATGGCTACACCTTC	CASSQDPGDFYGYTF
TRBJ2-7	TRBD1	few	TRBV12-3/TRBV12-4	TGTGCCAGCAGTTTGAGGGGACAGGGGATCTACGAGCAGTACTTC	CASSLRGQGIYEQYF
TRBJ2-4	TRBD1	few	TRBV5-1	TGCGCCAGCAGTCCGGGACAGAGAAACATTCAGTACTTC	CASSPGQRNIQYF
TRBJ2-1	TRBD2	NA	TRBV6-5	TGTGCCAGCAGTTACACTAGGGGACTAGCGGACAATGAGCAGTTCTTC	CASSYTRGLADNEQFF
TRBJ2-1	NA	many	TRBV5-6	TGTGCCAGCAGCGCGTCTAGCTATGAGCAGTTCTTC	CASSASSYEQFF
TRBJ2-4	NA	NA	TRBV27	TGTGCCAACCCCGGCGCGGCAGTAGCCAAAAACATTCAGTACTTC	CANPGAAVAKNIQYF
TRBJ2-1	NA	NA	TRBV5-1	TGCGCCAGCAGCTCCATTAGAGGGCTACTCTTAAACAATGAGCAGTTCTTC	CASSSIRGLLLNNEQFF
TRBJ2-7	TRBD1	NA	TRBV11-2	TGTGCCAGCCGTAGTATCGGACAGGGTCTCTCCTACGAGCAGTACTTC	CASRSIGQGLSYEQYF
TRBJ2-7	TRBD1	NA	TRBV20-1	TGCAGTGCTAGAGAGACAGGGGGCTCTGGCGAGCAGTACTTC	CSARETGGSGEQYF
TRBJ2-1	TRBD2	few	TRBV7-9	TGTGCCAGCAGCTTAGGACTACTAGCGGGATACAATGAGCAGTTCTTC	CASSLGLLAGYNEQFF
TRBJ2-3	NA	NA	TRBV18	TGTGCCAGCTCACCACCGACAACAGATACGCAGTATTTT	CASSPPTTDTQYF
TRBJ2-7	NA	few	TRBV7-9	TGTGCCAGCACCTTTCTCGTACCGGACTCCTACGAGCAGTACTTC	CASTFLVPDSYEQYF
TRBJ2-1	NA	few	TRBV12-3/TRBV12-4	TGTGCCAGCAGTTTAGCGCCCACTCTCCAGTCCTTC	CASSLAPTLQSF
TRBJ2-1	TRBD2	NA	TRBV5-8	TGTGCCAGCAGCCAACAACTCCTAGCGGGGCCTAACAATGAGCAGTTCTTC	CASSQQLLAGPNNEQFF
TRBJ2-3	NA	few	TRBV11-2	TGTGCCAGCAGCGTAGGGACCCTCACACCTACGCAGTATTTT	CASSVGTLTPTQYF
TRBJ1-6	NA	NA	TRBV6-5	TGTGCCAGCAGGAGGGGGAATTCACCCCTCCACTTT	CASRRGNSPLHF
TRBJ2-2	TRBD1	few	TRBV12-3/TRBV12-4	TGTGCCAGCAGCCAGGGGGCCAACACCGGGGAGCTGTTTTTT	CASSQGANTGELFF
TRBJ2-1	TRBD2	NA	TRBV4-2	TGTGCCAGCAGCCAAGAGGCACTAGCGGGAGGGAATGAGCAGTTCTTC	CASSQEALAGGNEQFF
TRBJ1-2	NA	NA	TRBV6-1	TGTGCCAGCAGTGATTGGGGGAATGGCTACACCTTC	CASSDWGNGYTF
TRBJ1-4	NA	NA	TRBV30	TGTGCCTGCCAGGAGACGACTAATGAAAAACTGTTTTTT	CACQETTNEKLFF
TRBJ2-5	NA	few	TRBV6-1	TGTGCCAGCGGGGCGTTTGAGGGGGTGAAACAAGAGACCCAGTACTTC	CASGAFEGVKQETQYF
TRBJ2-5	NA	NA	TRBV28	TGTGCCAGCAGTTTTTTCCAGACAGAGACCCAGTACTTC	CASSFFQTETQYF
TRBJ2-1	NA	NA	TRBV20-1	TGCAGTGCGCAGCTAGCGACAACCTACAATGAGCAGTTCTTC	CSAQLATTYNEQFF
TRBJ1-2	NA	few	TRBV29-1	TGCAGCGTACGAGGGCGGGTAGGCTACACCTTC	CSVRGRVGYTF
TRBJ2-7	TRBD2	NA	TRBV4-3	TGCGCCAGCAGCCAAGAATCTGGCGGGAGGGGGTTCGAGCAGTACTTC	CASSQESGGRGFEQYF
TRBJ2-3	NA	NA	TRBV12-3/TRBV12-4	TGTGCCAGCAGTTCAGGGGCCAACGGCAGGTCAGATACGCAGTATTTT	CASSSGANGRSDTQYF
TRBJ2-3	TRBD2	few	TRBV12-3/TRBV12-4	TGTGCCAGCAGTCCCCGACGGGCTAGCGGGGAAACAGATACGCAGTATTTT	CASSPRRASGETDTQYF
TRBJ2-2	NA	NA	TRBV6-5	TGTGCCAGCAGTTACTCCGGTCGGCGGGGTACCGGGGAGCTGTTTTTT	CASSYSGRRGTGELFF
TRBJ2-5	NA	few	TRBV3-1	TGTGCCAGCAGCCAAACACTTCAAGAGACCCAGTACTTC	CASSQTLQETQYF
TRBJ1-4	NA	NA	TRBV6-1	TGTGCCAGCAGCCAACGGGGGATCGGTGAAAAACTGTTTTTT	CASSQRGIGEKLFF
TRBJ2-5	TRBD2	NA	TRBV28	TGTGCCAGCAGTAATGGACTAGCGAGGGGTAGAGAGACCCAGTACTTC	CASSNGLARGRETQYF
TRBJ2-1	TRBD2	few	TRBV29-1	TGCAGCGTTGAAACTAGCGGGAGGAGGGTTGAGCAGTTCTTC	CSVETSGRRVEQFF
TRBJ1-5	TRBD1	NA	TRBV7-2	TGTGCCAGCAGCTTAAATGGACAGGGTATTCAGCCCCAGCATTTT	CASSLNGQGIQPQHF
TRBJ2-5	NA	few	TRBV12-3/TRBV12-4	TGTGCCAGCAGTTTTGAGGGAATCCAAGAGACCCAGTACTTC	CASSFEGIQETQYF
TRBJ2-5	NA	NA	TRBV7-8	TGTGCCAGCAGCTTAGCAGGTACCCCATGGCAAGAGACCCAGTACTTC	CASSLAGTPWQETQYF
TRBJ2-5	NA	NA	TRBV5-1	TGCGCCAGCAGCGCTAGGATGGAGACCCAGTACTTC	CASSARMETQYF
TRBJ2-1	TRBD1	few	TRBV7-8	TGTGCCAGCAGCATGGGACAGGGGGGCAATGAGCAGTTCTTC	CASSMGQGGNEQFF
TRBJ2-7	NA	NA	TRBV2	TGTGCCAGCAAAGGTCCGGGAACGTCCGAGCAGTACTTC	CASKGPGTSEQYF
TRBJ1-1	NA	few	TRBV6-5	TGTGCCAGCAGGAACATGAACACTGAAGCTTTCTTT	CASRNMNTEAFF
TRBJ2-1	NA	NA	TRBV20-1	TGCAGTGCTAGAGGTTGGGCCCCGGAACACAATGAGCAGTTCTTC	CSARGWAPEHNEQFF
TRBJ2-1	TRBD2	NA	TRBV2	TGTGCCAGCAGTGAAAGTCAGCGGGAGACCTACAATGAGCAGTTCTTC	CASSESQRETYNEQFF
TRBJ2-1	TRBD2	NA	TRBV10-3	TGTGCCATCAGCCTTTACCCAGCGGGAGTATCGGACAATGAGCAGTTCTTC	CAISLYPAGVSDNEQFF
TRBJ2-3	TRBD1	NA	TRBV5-1	TGCGCCAGCAGCTTGGGTCTGTCGGGACAGAGCACAGATACGCAGTATTTT	CASSLGLSGQSTDTQYF
TRBJ1-5	NA	NA	TRBV19	TGTGCCAGTAGTATTCTCCCCTATAGCAATCAGCCCCAGCATTTT	CASSILPYSNQPQHF
TRBJ2-3	TRBD1	NA	TRBV29-1	TGCAGCTCTGAGGACAGGAGCGCAGATACGCAGTATTTT	CSSEDRSADTQYF
TRBJ2-1	NA	few	TRBV6-2/TRBV6-3	TGTGCCAGCACGACTCCAGGGTCTCATGAGCAGTTCTTC	CASTTPGSHEQFF
TRBJ2-1	TRBD2	NA	TRBV27	TGTGCCAGCAGTACAAGGGGAGGACTAGCGGGACACAATGAGCAGTTCTTC	CASSTRGGLAGHNEQFF
TRBJ1-6	NA	NA	TRBV6-5	TGTGCCAGCAGTTACTCGGTGGTCAGAGATTCACCCCTCCACTTT	CASSYSVVRDSPLHF
TRBJ2-1	NA	many	TRBV3-1	TGTGCCAGCAGCCTCCTAAGCGAGCAGTTCTTC	CASSLLSEQFF
TRBJ2-2	TRBD2	many	TRBV7-2	TGTGCCAGCAGCTTTAGCGGGGCGAACACCGGGGAGCTGTTTTTT	CASSFSGANTGELFF
TRBJ2-2	TRBD2	NA	TRBV10-2	TGCGCCAGCAATGGCGAATTTAGCGGGAGCGGCGGGGAGCTGTTTTTT	CASNGEFSGSGGELFF
TRBJ2-3	NA	few	TRBV7-3	TGTGCCAGCAGCTTAATAATGGGGTCGAGGGATACGCAGTATTTT	CASSLIMGSRDTQYF
TRBJ1-2	TRBD1	few	TRBV7-9	TGTGCCAGCAGCAACACAGGGGGGTATTATGAAAACTATGGCTACACCTTC	CASSNTGGYYENYGYTF
TRBJ2-3	NA	NA	TRBV5-1	TGCGCCAGCAGCCCTAGCACGGGGACAGATACGCAGTATTTT	CASSPSTGTDTQYF